Below, one T cell receptor (beta chain) is given with its context. The antigen it binds to is not known. Qualities for individual bases were not recorded, and no much larger clone is one base off. The library relied on the immunoSEQ multiplex PCR assay. The multiplex PCR relied on a mix of 60 forward primers for TCR Vbeta segments and 13 reverse primers for TCR Jbeta segments. Amplification of the CDR3 region of rearranged TCR beta genes was performed with a multiplex PCR assay on genomic DNA. The amplified TCR beta libraries were sequenced on the Illumina HiSeq System as 87-base-pair reads. Per the original workflow: A later analysis tallied roughly 76 million unique TCR beta chains across the 666 repertoires, and 10 million to 11 million of those chains were shared by two or more donors. A nearest-neighbor algorithm error-corrected the raw reads and collapsed the reads into unique sequences, merging closely related sequences to remove PCR and sequencing errors. To assign V, D and J gene segments, CDR3 sequences were aligned to IMGT reference sequences. For a sequence to be retained, a match of at least six nucleotides was required to both a V gene segment and a J gene segment. Rearrangements were classified as productive when the CDR3 lacked stop codons and remained in frame with V and J, and all other rearrangements were classified as non-productive. CDR3 was defined by IMGT convention, running from the second conserved V-encoded cysteine to the conserved J-encoded phenylalanine. The earlier analysis of about 590 of the donors excluded sequences that lacked an unambiguous match to a single V gene segment. In an earlier analysis of 450 to 750 of the donors, a V segment was called functional when productive rearrangements were above 56.7%, and segregating when the standard deviation between donors exceeded 5%. A statistical classification framework was built to diagnose cytomegalovirus status from the catalog of TCR beta chain sequences. In a later analysis, V and J genes were assigned by comparing TCR nucleotide sequences against IMGT/GENE-DB human TR gene sequences. Using the TCRdist pipeline, a later analysis assigned CDR3 sequences along with most-parsimonious VDJ recombination scenarios. In a later analysis, each TCR beta chain was defined by its CDR3 amino acid sequence together with its V-gene family, and reads without a unique V-gene family were excluded. In a later analysis, 500 to 650 highly shared, low-generation-probability nucleotide sequences were removed to address suspected cross-contamination and a sequencing artifact. For each public chain, a later analysis derived a clonal expansion index from normalized ranks of inferred template counts within each repertoire. In a later analysis, generation probabilities were computed with a VDJ recombination model fitted to out-of-frame rearrangements, and the resulting probabilities were checked against IGoR. In a later analysis, hypergeometric tests were used to score TCR-TCR, TCR-HLA and TCR-CMV co-occurrence, with a repertoire-size bias correction applied to TCR pairs. In a later analysis, false discovery rates were estimated by permuting HLA or CMV assignments 20 times. In a later analysis, co-occurring TCRs were grouped using DBSCAN, with TCRdist sequence similarity added in when clustering inside HLA-allele-positive subsets. Repertoires with fewer than 30,000 or more than 120,000 public chains were left out of co-occurrence clustering, as were roughly five repertoires with anomalous nucleotide sharing. TCRdb obtained this table from immuneACCESS and retained in-frame rearrangements with V and J assigned. These tables miss some clones; where compared with another copy, unresolved V genes account for less than half of the shortfall, and the remainder is unexplained. The D gene and trimming were derived from the DNA, and the V and J assignments and clone size from that table. For this sample there are approximately 150,000 clones; 50% to 75% appear just once. The ten top clones hold about 2.9% of the sample.

The cohort was made up of 666 healthy bone marrow donors. At the time of sampling, every cohort member was nominally healthy, though immune exposures that went unrecorded were likely present. The donor tested CMV seropositive and was one of the 289 seropositive cohort members. Each donor provided a peripheral blood sample, and peripheral blood mononuclear cells were used for TCR beta sequencing. The Qiagen DNeasy Blood Extraction Kit was used to extract genomic DNA from the blood cell samples. This entry is derived from a study of cytomegalovirus exposure and HLA in healthy donors (dated by TCRdb to the late 2010s). With regard to the full study: An earlier analysis of several hundred of the donors reported approximately 260 Gb of sequence data and about 120 million unique TCR beta sequences obtained from roughly 180 million T cells. An early release covering about 600 HLA-typed donors comprised 250 to 350 gigabases of sequencing data and around 86 million unique TCR sequences. Among the roughly 400 genotyped donors, around 81% belonged to the genetic ancestry cluster associated with self-reported Caucasian donors. The study aimed to test whether signatures of past pathogen exposure could be identified by cataloging public T cell receptors. Using immunosequencing, the study profiled T cell repertoires from 640 or so subjects and related those repertoires to cytomegalovirus serostatus. A separate validation cohort of 100 to 150 different subjects was used in addition to the roughly 670-subject first cohort. To predict cytomegalovirus infection status, the study combined high-throughput TCR immunosequencing, statistical association of individual TCRs with disease status, and machine learning. A later analysis re-analyzed previously published TCR beta repertoires from hundreds of donors and added high-resolution HLA genotyping to study TCR occurrence patterns. In the later analysis, no new phenotypic data were used to find candidate immune exposures; instead, reliance was placed on TCR beta sequences and their occurrence across donors. In an earlier analysis of about 590 of the donors, high-throughput TCR beta sequencing was used to judge whether each TCR beta V gene segment behaved as functional or pseudogenic. Donor age, sex, ethnicity and CMV serostatus were compiled together with the repertoire data. Genome-wide SNP genotypes for about three fifths of the roughly 670 donors were used in a later genetic analysis, which treated that subset as a discovery cohort. Every repertoire in the discovery cohort had been generated on one and the same sequencing platform. Class I and class II HLA loci were covered by the typing at four-digit resolution. Typing coverage varied by locus: about 629-630 donors for A, B, C, DRB1 and DQB1; 500 to 550 for DQA1; over 600 for DPA1; 450 to 480 for DPB1. Roughly 5 DR-DQ haplotypes were treated as single units for association and clustering because of strong linkage in the cohort. On average, around 240,000 unique TCR beta nucleotide sequences were sequenced per donor among several hundred genotyped donors of the cohort, with about 17% of those sequences being non-productive. Study-wide findings and limitations: When HLA alleles, especially DR and DQ, strongly co-occurred, attributing TCR associations to individual alleles was difficult. Only TCR beta chains were sequenced in this cohort, and the absence of alpha or paired-chain data limited detectable features. Most TCR sequences were seen in very few donors, while some public TCRs were found in many individuals. The presence/absence analyses assumed that sequencing depth was roughly uniform across donors, and that assumption may not be true. In a later analysis, several top co-occurrence clusters were reported to appear linked to parvovirus B19, influenza, CMV and Epstein-Barr virus. HLA typing was unavailable for some donors at each locus, so association tests used only the typed subset. In a later genetic analysis, fewer N-insertions in productive TCRs were reported among donors in an Asian-associated ancestry cluster than the roughly 700-donor mean. Broadly in line with IMGT annotations, most TCR beta V segments showed up in productive rearrangements about 90% or about 30% of the time in an earlier analysis of around 600 of the donors. A later genetic analysis associated a missense DCLRE1C variant with V-gene and J-gene trimming of TCR beta chains, and an independent cohort replicated the association. Because counts were too low, seventeen rarely observed V segments, including chromosome 9 orphons, were excluded from the earlier analysis of 587 of the donors. In the study, about 150 TCR beta chains were listed as associated with cytomegalovirus. In a later analysis, HLA-associated TCR beta chains were found to be more clonally expanded and to have lower generation probabilities than equally common non-associated chains. For the cohort, immune exposure information was limited to CMV serostatus. In a later analysis, TCR association rates were found to vary across HLA loci, with the most associated TCRs seen for DRB1 alleles and the fewest for HLA-C alleles. A few of the identified cytomegalovirus-associated TCR beta chains were confirmed in vitro to be specific for cytomegalovirus antigens. Correlated functional status among segregating V segments might be attributable to linkage disequilibrium, but an unknown experimental factor could not be ruled out. Most CMV-associated TCR beta chains appeared to be HLA-restricted in a later analysis, and the HLA associations seemed to be driven largely by CMV exposure. A later analysis associated about 18,000 TCR beta sequences with specific HLA alleles at a false discovery rate of 0.05. A further reported finding was that TCR beta sequences accurately predicted the HLA-A and HLA-B alleles for most subjects in the first cohort. The classifier was reported to diagnose cytomegalovirus status with high specificity and sensitivity in both the original cohort and the validation cohort. A cluster of highly shared sequence variants was judged likely to be a technical artifact of the sequencing pipeline. According to the authors, the approach could potentially be generalized to other disease states and immunological phenotypes.

The sequence derives from a woman under 40 in good health and CMV-seropositive. The source material was PBMCs.

The encoded CDR3 is CASSEGGGDPVRNEQFF. The DNA is TGTGCCAGCAGTGAAGGGGGGGGAGACCCCGTACGCAATGAGCAGTTCTTC. The V gene is TRBV6-4 and the J gene is TRBJ2-1; TRBD2 is a weak D gene call, 7 bases matching. CDR1 MRHNA and CDR2 SNTAGT were looked up in the germline V gene. The germline ends are 21 bases apart after V is trimmed by 3 bases and J by 6 bases. From cysteine to phenylalanine, the CDR3 is 17 amino acids long. Only the CDR3 region is kept as DNA, spanning 51 bases read in frame from base 1.